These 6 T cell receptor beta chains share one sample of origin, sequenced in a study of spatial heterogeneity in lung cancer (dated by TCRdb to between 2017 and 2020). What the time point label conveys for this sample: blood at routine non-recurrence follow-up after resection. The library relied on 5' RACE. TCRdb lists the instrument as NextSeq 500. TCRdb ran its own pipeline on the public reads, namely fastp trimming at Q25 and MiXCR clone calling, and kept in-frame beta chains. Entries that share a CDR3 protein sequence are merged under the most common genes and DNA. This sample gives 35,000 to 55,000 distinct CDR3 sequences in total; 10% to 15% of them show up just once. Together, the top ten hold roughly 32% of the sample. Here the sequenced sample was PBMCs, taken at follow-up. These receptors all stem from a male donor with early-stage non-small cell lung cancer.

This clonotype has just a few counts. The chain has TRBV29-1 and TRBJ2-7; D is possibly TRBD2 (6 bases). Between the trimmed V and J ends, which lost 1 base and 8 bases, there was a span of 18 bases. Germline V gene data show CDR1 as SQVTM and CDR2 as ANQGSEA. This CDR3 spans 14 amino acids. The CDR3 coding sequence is TGCAGCGTTGAAGGGGCGGGAAGTTCGGGGCAGCAGTACTTC. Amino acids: CSVEGAGSSGQQYF.

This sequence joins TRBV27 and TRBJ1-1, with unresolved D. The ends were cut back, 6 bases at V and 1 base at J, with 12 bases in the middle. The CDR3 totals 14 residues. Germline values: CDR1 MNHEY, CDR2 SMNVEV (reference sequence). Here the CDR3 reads CASSFLHRNTEAFF. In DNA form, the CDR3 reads TGTGCCAGCAGCTTCTTACATAGGAACACTGAAGCTTTCTTT.

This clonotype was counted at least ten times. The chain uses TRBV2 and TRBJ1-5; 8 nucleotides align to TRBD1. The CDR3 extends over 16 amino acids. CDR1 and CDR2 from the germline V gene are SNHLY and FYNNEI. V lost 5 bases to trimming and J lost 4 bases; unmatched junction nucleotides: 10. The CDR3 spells CASSRTGLQLNQPQHF. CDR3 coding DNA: TGTGCCAGCAGTCGGACAGGGCTTCAACTTAATCAGCCCCAGCATTTT.

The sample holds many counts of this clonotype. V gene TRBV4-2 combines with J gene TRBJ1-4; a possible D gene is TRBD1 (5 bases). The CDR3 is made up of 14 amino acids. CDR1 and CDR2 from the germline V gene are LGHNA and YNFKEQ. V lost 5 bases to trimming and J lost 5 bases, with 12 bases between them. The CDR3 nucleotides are TGTGCCAGCAGCTCAGGGCGACGCAATGAAAAACTGTTTTTT. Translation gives CASSSGRRNEKLFF.

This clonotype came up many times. CDR3 sequence (DNA): TGTGCCAGCAGTTTGCAGGGAGGCTCCTATGGCTACACCTTC. Translating gives CASSLQGGSYGYTF. This sequence joins TRBV12-3 or TRBV12-4 and TRBJ1-2; maybe TRBD1 (5 bases). The CDR3 covers 14 residues. The V gene lost 3 bases and the J gene lost 4 bases, with 12 bases spanning the gap.

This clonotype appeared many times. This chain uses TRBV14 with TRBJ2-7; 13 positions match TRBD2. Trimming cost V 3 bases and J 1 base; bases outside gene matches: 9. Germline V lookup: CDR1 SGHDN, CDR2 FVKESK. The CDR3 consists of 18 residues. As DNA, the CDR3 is TGTGCCAGCAGCCACAGTGGAGGGGGACTAGCGGGATCCTACGAGCAGTACTTC. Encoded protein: CASSHSGGGLAGSYEQYF.